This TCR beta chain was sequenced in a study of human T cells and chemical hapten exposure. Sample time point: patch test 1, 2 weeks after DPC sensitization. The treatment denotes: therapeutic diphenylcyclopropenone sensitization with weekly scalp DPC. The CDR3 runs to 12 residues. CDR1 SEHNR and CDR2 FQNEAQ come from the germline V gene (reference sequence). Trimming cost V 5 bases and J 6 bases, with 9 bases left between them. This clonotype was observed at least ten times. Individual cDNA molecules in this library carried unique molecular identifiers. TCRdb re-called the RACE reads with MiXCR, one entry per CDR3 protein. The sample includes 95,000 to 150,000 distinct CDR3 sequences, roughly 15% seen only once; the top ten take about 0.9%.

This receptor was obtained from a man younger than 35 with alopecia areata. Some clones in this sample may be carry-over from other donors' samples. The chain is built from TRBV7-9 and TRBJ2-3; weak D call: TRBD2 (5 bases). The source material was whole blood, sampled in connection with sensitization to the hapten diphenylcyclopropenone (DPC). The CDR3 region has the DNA TGTGCCAGCAGCCCGGGAAGGGATACGCAGTATTTT. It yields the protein CASSPGRDTQYF. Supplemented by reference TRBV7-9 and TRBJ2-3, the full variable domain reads DTGVSQNPRHKITKRGQNVTFRCDPISEHNRLYWYRQTLGQGPEFLTYFQNEAQLEKSRLLSDRFSAERPKGSFSTLEIQRTEQGDSAMYLCASSPGRDTQYFGPGTRLTVL.